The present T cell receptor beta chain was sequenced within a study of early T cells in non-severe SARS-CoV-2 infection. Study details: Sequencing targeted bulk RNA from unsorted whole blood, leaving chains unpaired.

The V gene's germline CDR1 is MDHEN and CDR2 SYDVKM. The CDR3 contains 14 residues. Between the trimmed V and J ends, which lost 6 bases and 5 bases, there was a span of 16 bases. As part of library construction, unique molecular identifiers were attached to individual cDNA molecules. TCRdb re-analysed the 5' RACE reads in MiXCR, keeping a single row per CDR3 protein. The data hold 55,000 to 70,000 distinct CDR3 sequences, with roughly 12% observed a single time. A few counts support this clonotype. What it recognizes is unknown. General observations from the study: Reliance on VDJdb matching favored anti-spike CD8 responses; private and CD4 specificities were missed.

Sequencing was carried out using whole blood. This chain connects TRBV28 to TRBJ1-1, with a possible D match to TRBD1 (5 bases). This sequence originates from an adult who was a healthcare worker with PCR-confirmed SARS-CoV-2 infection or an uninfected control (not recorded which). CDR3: CASSPNWGETEAFF. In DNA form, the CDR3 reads TGTGCCAGCAGCCCCAACTGGGGGGAGACTGAAGCTTTCTTT.